This TCR beta chain was retrieved from a study of vaccination and CD4 T cells after COVID-19. For the study at large: Overlapping peptides of the spike proteins of SARS-CoV-2, HCoV-NL63, HCoV-OC43 and HCoV-229E were used for cell stimulation.

Oncomine TCR Beta short-read sequencing was applied to DNA from cultured CD4+ T cells. It was cultured CD4+ T cells from which genomic DNA was extracted. One entry per CDR3 protein results from TCRdb running MiXCR on the PCR reads. In the table there are under 20,000 distinct CDR3 sequences, about 40% of which are singletons. V shed 7 bases and J 2 bases; nucleotides not matched to a gene: 7. The germline CDR1 and CDR2 sequences are MDHEN and SYDVKM. This CDR3 contains 14 residues. A word on this clonotype: The antigen is unknown.

Treatment described: roughly ten-day PBMC culture with coronavirus spike peptide pools or control peptides (ViraFEST assay). Expanded clonotypes were found by TCR sequencing after peptide-pool stimulation (ViraFEST). The sequenced material came from cultured CD4+ T cells from blood. This rearrangement joins TRBV28 to TRBJ2-5, with 7 bases lining up with TRBD1. This receptor was identified in a human donor with COVID-19. The CDR3 loop is CASTRDSLQETQYF. The CDR3 DNA follows: TGTGCCAGCACCAGGGACAGCCTACAAGAGACCCAGTACTTC.